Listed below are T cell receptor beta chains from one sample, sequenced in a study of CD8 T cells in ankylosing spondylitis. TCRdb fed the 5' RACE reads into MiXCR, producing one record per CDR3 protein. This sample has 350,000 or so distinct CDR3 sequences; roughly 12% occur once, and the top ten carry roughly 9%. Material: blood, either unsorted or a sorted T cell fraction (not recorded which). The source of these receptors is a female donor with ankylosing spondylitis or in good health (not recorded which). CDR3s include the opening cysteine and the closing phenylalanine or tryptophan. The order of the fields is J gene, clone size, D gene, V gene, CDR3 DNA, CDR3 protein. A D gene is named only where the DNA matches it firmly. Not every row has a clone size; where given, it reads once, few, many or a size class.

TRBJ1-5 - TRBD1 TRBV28 TGTGCCAGCAGGCCTGACACAGGGGGGAACAATCAGCCCCAGCATTTT CASRPDTGGNNQPQHF
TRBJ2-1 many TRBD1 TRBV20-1 TGCAGTGCTGGACAGGGTTTATCCGGCGGAGGGCAGTTCTTC CSAGQGLSGGGQFF
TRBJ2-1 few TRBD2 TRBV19 TGTGCCAGTAGTTTAGCGGGAGGCCCGACAATTGCCTACAATGAGCAGTTCTTC CASSLAGGPTIAYNEQFF
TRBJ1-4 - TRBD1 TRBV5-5 TGTGCCAGCAGCCGTGAGACAGGGGGAGGAGAAAAACTGTTTTTT CASSRETGGGEKLFF
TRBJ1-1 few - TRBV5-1 TGCGCCAGCAGCTTGTCCGCCAGAGCAGGACTAATGAACACTGAAGCTTTCTTT CASSLSARAGLMNTEAFF
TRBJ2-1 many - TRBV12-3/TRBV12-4 TGTGCCAGCAGTTTATTGATAGCGGCGGAGCAGTTCTTC CASSLLIAAEQFF
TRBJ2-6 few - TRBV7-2 TGTGCCAGCAGCCCCTACCCCGGGGCCAACGTCCTGACTTTC CASSPYPGANVLTF
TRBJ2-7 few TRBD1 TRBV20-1 TGCAGTGCCTGGGACAGAGACCGCCTTTCCGAGCAGTACTTC CSAWDRDRLSEQYF
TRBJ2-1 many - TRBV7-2 TGTGCCAGCAGCTGGCTCTTTAATGAGCAGTTCTTC CASSWLFNEQFF
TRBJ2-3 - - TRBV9 TGTGCCAGCAGCTCCCGGGGGGGACAGGTGATTAGAGATACGCAGTATTTT CASSSRGGQVIRDTQYF
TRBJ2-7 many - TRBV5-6 TGTGCCAGCAGCTTGGTTCCCGGGCCCAAGAACGAGCAGTACTTC CASSLVPGPKNEQYF
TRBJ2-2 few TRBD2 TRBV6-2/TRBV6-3 TGTGCCAGCAGCCCTCCCTTGGGACTAGCGGGGGGTCGAACCGGGGAGCTGTTTTTT CASSPPLGLAGGRTGELFF
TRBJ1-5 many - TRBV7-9 TGTGCCAGCAGCCATAGGGGCGCGGCCCAGCATTTT CASSHRGAAQHF
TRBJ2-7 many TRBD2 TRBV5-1 TGCGCCAGCAGCATCTCGACTAGCGGGAGGTTCTCCTCCTACGAGCAGTACTTC CASSISTSGRFSSYEQYF
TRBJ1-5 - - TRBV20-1 TGCTGTGCTAGAGATCTGCATGGAGGAGAGCCCAAGCAGCCCCAGCATTTT CCARDLHGGEPKQPQHF
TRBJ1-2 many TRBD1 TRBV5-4 TGTGCCAGCAGCTTCTCCGGGACAGGGGGGAAACGCTACACCTTC CASSFSGTGGKRYTF
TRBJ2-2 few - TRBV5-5 TGTGCCAGCAGCTTGGCAGACTCCGGGGAGCTGTTTTTT CASSLADSGELFF
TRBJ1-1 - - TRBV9 TGTGCCAGCAGCACCTCGGGAGGAATGAACACTGAAGCTTTCTTT CASSTSGGMNTEAFF
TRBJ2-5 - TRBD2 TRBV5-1 TGCGCCAGCAGCCCTCAGCCCGGGACTAGCGGGAAAGAGACCCAGTACTTC CASSPQPGTSGKETQYF
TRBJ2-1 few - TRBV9 TGTGCCAGCAGCCAGCAGGGCGATGAGCAGTTCTTC CASSQQGDEQFF
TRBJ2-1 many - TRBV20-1 TGCAGTGCTAGCCCCATCACAGGTCACCTAAATGAGCAGTTCTTC CSASPITGHLNEQFF
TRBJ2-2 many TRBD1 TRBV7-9 TGTGCCAGCAGCTTAGCGACAGGGGCGAACACCGGGGAGCTGTTTTTT CASSLATGANTGELFF
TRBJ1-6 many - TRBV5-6 TGTGCCAGCAGCTTGCCAGAAGGATCACCCCTCCACTTT CASSLPEGSPLHF
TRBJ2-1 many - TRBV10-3 TGTGCCGGGGGGCGGGACAACAATGAGCAGTTCTTC CAGGRDNNEQFF
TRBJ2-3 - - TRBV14 TGTGCCAGCAGCCAAACCTCCGGGGGCCTTACCCTTGGGGATACGCAGTATTTT CASSQTSGGLTLGDTQYF
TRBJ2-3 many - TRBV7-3 TGTGCCAGCAGCTTAATGGCGCCTCCGGCAGATACGCAGTATTTT CASSLMAPPADTQYF
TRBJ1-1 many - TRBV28 TGTGCCAGCACCCCAGGGTCTGAAGCTTTCTTT CASTPGSEAFF
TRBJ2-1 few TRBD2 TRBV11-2 TGTGCCAGCAGCTCCCGGGCTAGCGGGAGGACTCAATCCTACAATGAGCAGTTCTTC CASSSRASGRTQSYNEQFF
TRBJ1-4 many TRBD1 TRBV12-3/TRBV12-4 TGTGCCAGCAGTTTATCGGACAGGCGGTCTAGGGAACTGTTTTTT CASSLSDRRSRELFF
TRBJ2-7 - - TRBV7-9 TGTGCCAGCGAAGGGGTTACAGGGAACTCCTACGAGCAGTACTTC CASEGVTGNSYEQYF
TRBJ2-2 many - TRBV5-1 TGCGCCAGCAGCTTGGTTACTGCAGGGTCGACCGGGGAGCTGTTTTTT CASSLVTAGSTGELFF
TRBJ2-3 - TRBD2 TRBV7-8 TGTGCCAGCAGCCCCCCGCGGGGGGGCACAGATACGCAGTATTTT CASSPPRGGTDTQYF
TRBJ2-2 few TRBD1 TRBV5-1 TGCGCCAGCAGCCCCGTCCCGGGACAGCCGGCCGGGGAGCTGTTTTTT CASSPVPGQPAGELFF
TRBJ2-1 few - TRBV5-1 TGCGCCAGCAGTCGACTAGGGGACTACAATGAGCAGTTCTTC CASSRLGDYNEQFF
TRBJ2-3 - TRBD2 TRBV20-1 TGCAGTGCTAGAGCGGGAGGTCTCTTGGCCACAGATACGCAGTATTTT CSARAGGLLATDTQYF
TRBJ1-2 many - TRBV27 TGTGCCAGCAGTTTAGGGCAGCCTCTGGTCTACACCTTC CASSLGQPLVYTF
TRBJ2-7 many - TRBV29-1 TGCAGCGTCGTTCGGGACATCTCCTACGAGCAGTACTTC CSVVRDISYEQYF
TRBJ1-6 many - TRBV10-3 TGTGCCATCAGTTCTACCCCGGGACAAACTAATTCACCCCTCCACTTT CAISSTPGQTNSPLHF
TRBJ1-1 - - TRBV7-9 TGTGCCAGCAGCTTGGCAGGGAGATCCGCTGAAGCTTTCTTT CASSLAGRSAEAFF
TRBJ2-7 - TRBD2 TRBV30 TGTGCCTGGAGGAGTACTAGCGGACCCTACGAGCAGTACTTC CAWRSTSGPYEQYF
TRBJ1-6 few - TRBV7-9 TGTGCCAGCAGCTTAGAGGTTAACGGGGCCCCCCTCCACTTT CASSLEVNGAPLHF
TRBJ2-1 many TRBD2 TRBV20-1 TGCAGTGCTAGGGGGACTAGCGGGCGAGCCTACAATGAGCAGTTCTTC CSARGTSGRAYNEQFF
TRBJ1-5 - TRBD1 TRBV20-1 TGCAGTGCTAGAATGGACCGGGACAGGGGGCGCGGGAACCAGCCCCAGCATTTT CSARMDRDRGRGNQPQHF
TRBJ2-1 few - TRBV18 TGTGCCAGCTCGGCAATGTGGGGCGACTACAATGAGCAGTTCTTC CASSAMWGDYNEQFF
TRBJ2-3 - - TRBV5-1 TGCGCCAGCAGTCTCAGGGGAGACACAGATACGCAGTATTTT CASSLRGDTDTQYF
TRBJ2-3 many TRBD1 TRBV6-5 TGTGCCAGCAGTTACTCGACTGGCAGGGGGTTTTATACGCAGTATTTT CASSYSTGRGFYTQYF
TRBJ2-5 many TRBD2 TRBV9 TGTGCCAGCAGCGCTAGCGGGGGGGCCGCGAGAGAGACCCAGTACTTC CASSASGGAARETQYF
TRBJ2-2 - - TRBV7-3 TGTGCCAGCAGCCGGATGGGCGGGGAGCTGTTTTTT CASSRMGGELFF
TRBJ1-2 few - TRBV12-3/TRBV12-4 TGTGCCAGCAGTTTCCACGGGCGGTCCTATGGCTACACCTTC CASSFHGRSYGYTF
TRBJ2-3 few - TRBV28 TGTGCCAGCAGCGGCCTCGAAGGGCTCGAGGCGCAGTATTTT CASSGLEGLEAQYF
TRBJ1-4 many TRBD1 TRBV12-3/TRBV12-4 TGTGCCAGCAGGCGGACAGGGACTAATGAAAAACTGTTTTTT CASRRTGTNEKLFF
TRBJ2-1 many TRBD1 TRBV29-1 TGCAGCGTTGAAAGTCACAGGGGAAAAACGAATGAGCAGTTCTTC CSVESHRGKTNEQFF
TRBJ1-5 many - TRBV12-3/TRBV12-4 TGTGCCAGCAGCCTTCCCAATAGCAATCAGCCCCAGCATTTT CASSLPNSNQPQHF
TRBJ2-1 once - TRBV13 TGTGCCAGCAGCTTAGAAATCCGGGCCTCGGGCAATGAGCAGTTCTTC CASSLEIRASGNEQFF
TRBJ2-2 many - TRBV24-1 TGTGCCACCAGTGATTTCCCCCCAAGGAGTACCCTAAACACCGGGGAGCTGTTTTTT CATSDFPPRSTLNTGELFF
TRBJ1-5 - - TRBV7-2 TGTGCCAGCACTAGCGGGGGACCCCAGCATTTT CASTSGGPQHF